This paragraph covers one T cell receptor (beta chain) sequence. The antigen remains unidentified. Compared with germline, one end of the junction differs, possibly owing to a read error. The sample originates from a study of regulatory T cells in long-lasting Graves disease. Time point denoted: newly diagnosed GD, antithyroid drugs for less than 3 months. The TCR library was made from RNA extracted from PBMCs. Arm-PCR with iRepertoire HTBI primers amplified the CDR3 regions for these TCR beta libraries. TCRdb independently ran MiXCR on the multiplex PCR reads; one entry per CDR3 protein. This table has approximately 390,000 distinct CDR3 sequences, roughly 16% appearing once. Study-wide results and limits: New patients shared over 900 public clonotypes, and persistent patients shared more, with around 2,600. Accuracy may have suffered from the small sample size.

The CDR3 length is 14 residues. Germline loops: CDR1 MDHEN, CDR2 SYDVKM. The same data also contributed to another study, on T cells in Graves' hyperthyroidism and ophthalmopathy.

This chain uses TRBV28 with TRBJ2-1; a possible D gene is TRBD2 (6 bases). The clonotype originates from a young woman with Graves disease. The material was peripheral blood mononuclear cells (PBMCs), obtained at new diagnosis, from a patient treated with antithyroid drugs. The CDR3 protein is CASSLATTYSEQFF. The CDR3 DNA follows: TGTGCCAGCAGTCTAGCGACGACCTACAGTGAGCAGTTCTTC.